The 15 T cell receptor beta chains presented below share a single source sample, sequenced in a study of shared clonotypes between healthy human individuals. Sequenced by immunoSEQ multiplex PCR; TCRdb stores in-frame clones only, minus some. Among approximately 500,000 clones listed, about 78% were seen once. Sequencing was carried out using PBMCs. The receptors here all came from a woman between 35 and 50 years old in good health. Some clones in this sample may be carry-over from other donors' samples.

The V gene is TRBV11-2, the J gene TRBJ2-3, with TRBD1 matching 9 bases. Germline trimming cut 6 bases from V and 4 bases from J; bases unmatched to any gene: 8. From germline, CDR1 is SGHAT and CDR2 FQNNGV. The CDR3 length is 15 residues. The CDR3 here is CASSSTGGESDTQYF. CDR3 bases: TGTGCCAGCAGTTCCACAGGGGGCGAATCAGATACGCAGTATTTT.

The rearrangement uses TRBV4-3 and TRBJ2-1; 10 bases match TRBD2. This CDR3 is 14 amino acids long. J was trimmed by 8 bases and V by 6 bases; bases with no gene match: 7. The germline V gene encodes CDR1 LGHNA and CDR2 YSLEER. The CDR3 here is CASSVSGRADEQFF. CDR3 DNA: TGCGCCAGCAGTGTGAGCGGGAGGGCCGATGAGCAGTTCTTC.

This chain uses TRBV5-8 with TRBJ1-4; D possibly corresponds to TRBD1 (6 bases). Trimming cost V 6 bases and J 8 bases, with 14 bases left between them. The germline CDR1 and CDR2 sequences are SGHTS and YDEGEE. The CDR3 runs to 13 residues. The CDR3 DNA reads TGTGCCAGCATCAGACAGAGGGGGGAAAAACTGTTTTTT. Amino acid sequence: CASIRQRGEKLFF.

Turning to this clone: A far larger clone differs by one base, so this is likely a read error. The sample contains more than one DNA sequence encoding this CDR3. The J gene is TRBJ1-2, the V gene TRBV7-9; a weak D match, TRBD1 (5 bases). This CDR3 is 15 amino acids long. Germline CDR1 and CDR2: SEHNR and FQNEAQ (reference sequence). DNA for the CDR3: TGCGCCAGCAGCTTCATTGCAGGGCTGGTCTATGGCTACACCTTC. Protein: CASSFIAGLVYGYTF. Filled out from reference TRBV7-9 and TRBJ1-2, the complete variable domain reads DTGVSQNPRHKITKRGQNVTFRCDPISEHNRLYWYRQTLGQGPEFLTYFQNEAQLEKSRLLSDRFSAERPKGSFSTLEIQRTEQGDSAMYLCASSFIAGLVYGYTFGSGTRLTVV.

This clone was seen a single time. Written as DNA, the CDR3 is TGCAGCGTTCTGCCGCCCGGGGGAGAGCAGTACTTC. It codes for CSVLPPGGEQYF. This chain connects TRBV29-1 to TRBJ2-7, with a weak D call TRBD2 (6 bases). The CDR3 consists of 12 residues. Germline V gene data show CDR1 as SQVTM and CDR2 as ANQGSEA. Trimming took off 5 bases at V and 7 bases at J, with 15 bases between the two ends.

The rearrangement links TRBV7-8 to TRBJ1-1; no reliable D call. In germline, CDR1 is SGHVS, CDR2 FQNEAQ. Trimming shortened V by 4 bases and J by 0 bases, and 9 bases separated the two germline ends. This CDR3 contains 14 residues. The CDR3 loop is CASSYVRMNTEAFF. CDR3 nucleotides: TGTGCCAGCAGCTACGTCAGAATGAACACTGAAGCTTTCTTT. Looking up the rest from reference TRBV7-8 and TRBJ1-1 gives the full variable domain: GAGVSQSPRYKVAKRGQDVALRCDPISGHVSLFWYQQALGQGPEFLTYFQNEAQLDKSGLPSDRFFAERPEGSVSTLKIQRTQQEDSAVYLCASSYVRMNTEAFFGQGTRLTVV.

CDR3 loop: CASSSLTGGIGELFF. CDR3 DNA: TGTGCCAGCAGTTCGTTGACAGGGGGCATCGGGGAGCTGTTTTTT. The chain uses TRBV28 and TRBJ2-2, with TRBD1 identical over 10 bases. Trimming took 4 bases from V and 7 from J; bases not matched to a gene: 6. The CDR3 has 15 residues. CDR1 is MDHEN, CDR2 SYDVKM, per germline.

This chain connects TRBV4-3 to TRBJ2-1; 12 bases map to TRBD2. The CDR3 has 16 residues. Per the germline V gene, CDR1 is LGHNA and CDR2 is YSLEER. Trimming removed 0 bases from V and 12 bases from J; junction bases left unmatched: 9. The CDR3 here is CASSQDGASGRAPQFF. CDR3 nucleotide sequence: TGCGCCAGCAGCCAAGATGGGGCTAGCGGGAGGGCCCCGCAGTTCTTC.

The chain recombines TRBV6-1 with TRBJ2-1, with TRBD2 matching over 8 bases. V lost 7 bases, J lost 8 bases, and 10 bases stayed unmatched. The CDR3 length is 14 residues. Germline values: CDR1 MNHNS, CDR2 SASEGT. The CDR3 is CASTGTRENYEQFF. Written as DNA, the CDR3 is TGTGCCAGCACCGGGACTAGAGAGAACTATGAGCAGTTCTTC.

V gene TRBV30 combines with J gene TRBJ2-6, with D unclear. CDR1 and CDR2 from the germline V gene are GTSNPN and SVGIG (reference sequence). V was pared by 0 bases and J by 2 bases, with 5 bases between. The length of the CDR3 is 14 residues. The CDR3 region has the DNA TGTGCCTGGAGTGTAAATGCTGGGGCCAACGTCCTGACTTTC. Translation: CAWSVNAGANVLTF.

This chain uses TRBV9 with TRBJ1-5, with D unresolved. The CDR3 contains 15 residues. V lost 6 bases and J lost 5, with 18 bases in between. CDR1 and CDR2 (germline): SGDLS, YYNGEE. DNA for the CDR3: TGTGCCAGCATCAACGCCGGACGGGAGGATCAGCCCCAGCATTTT. Amino acid sequence: CASINAGREDQPQHF.

This clone showed up just a few times. The J gene is TRBJ2-3, the V gene TRBV5-8; 7 bases are a match to TRBD2. Germline trimming cut 0 bases from V and 5 bases from J; bases unmatched to any gene: 3. This CDR3 is built from 14 residues. CDR1 and CDR2 from the germline V gene are SGHTS and YDEGEE. In DNA form, the CDR3 reads TGTGCCAGCAGCTTGGACGCGGGAGTAGATACGCAGTATTTT. Translating gives CASSLDAGVDTQYF.

The CDR3 DNA follows: TGCAGCGTAATGGGACAGGGGCAATACAATGAGCAGTTCTTC. It codes for CSVMGQGQYNEQFF. V is TRBV29-1 and J is TRBJ2-1, with 10 bases aligning to TRBD1. This CDR3 has 14 residues. Germline V lookup: CDR1 SQVTM, CDR2 ANQGSEA. With V trimmed by 6 bases and J by 4 bases, 6 bases remained unmatched.

The chain employs TRBV28 and TRBJ1-4; 12 nucleotides align to TRBD1. Looked up from germline, CDR1 is MDHEN and CDR2 is SYDVKM. The trim removed 5 bases at V and 8 bases at J, leaving 6 bases unmatched. CDR3 length equals 15 residues. In DNA form, the CDR3 reads TGTGCCAGCAGTCCGGGACAGGGGGCCTGGGAAAAACTGTTTTTT. Amino acid sequence: CASSPGQGAWEKLFF.

The chain joins TRBV18 to TRBJ1-3, with D maybe TRBD1 (5 bases). V lost 3 bases and J lost 2, with 17 bases in between. The CDR3 is 17 amino acids. The germline V gene encodes CDR1 KGHSH and CDR2 LQKENI. The CDR3 protein is CASSPEITGRAGNTIYF. DNA of the CDR3: TGTGCCAGCTCACCCGAGATCACGGGCAGGGCTGGAAACACCATATATTTT.